This T cell receptor (beta chain) is from a study of shared clonotypes between healthy human individuals. Study summary: Donor composition was a couple of women and a few men, aged 18 to 49.

V gave up 8 bases and J gave up 8 bases, with 24 bases separating them. This CDR3 region has 16 residues. CDR1 is KGHSH, CDR2 LQKENI, per germline. Whole-study findings and limits: Clonotype sharing levels among donors were expected to vary with sequencing depth.

Here immunoSEQ multiplex PCR was the method, and the copy in TCRdb shows in-frame clones only, minus some. The top ten hold 1.5% to 2% of the sample, which has about 2,100,000 clones, about 92% seen once. CD45RO-negative cells were positively selected for CCR7, leaving out terminally differentiated effector memory CD45RA+ cells. This clone was seen just once. Its antigen is unidentified. Sequences were obtained from naive CD8+ T cells from PBMCs. The TCR was taken from a man aged 18 to 30 in good health. Some clones in this sample may be carry-over from other donors' samples. The rearrangement links TRBV18 to TRBJ2-2, with D possibly TRBD2 on 6 matching bases. The CDR3 is CASHKFGDSLSGELFF. DNA for the CDR3: TGTGCCAGCCATAAGTTCGGGGACTCATTGTCGGGGGAGCTGTTTTTT.